The 9 T cell receptor beta chains in this list originate from one sample, sequenced in a study of blood T cell repertoires in COVID-19. Here immunoSEQ multiplex PCR was the method, and the copy in TCRdb shows in-frame clones only, minus some. Altogether about 240,000 clones are present, approximately 78% being singletons, with the ten largest covering about an eighth. The material sequenced was peripheral blood. Receptors were obtained from a woman in her fifties or sixties with active or convalescent COVID-19.

The J gene is TRBJ2-6, the V gene TRBV6-2 or TRBV6-3; D might be TRBD1 (5 bases). The ends were cut back, 2 bases at V and 6 bases at J, with 11 bases in the middle. This CDR3 region has 15 residues. Germline CDR1 MNHEY, CDR2 SVGEGT. The CDR3: CASSYGVGVANVLTF. In DNA, the CDR3 is TGTGCCAGCAGTTACGGGGTAGGGGTGGCCAACGTCCTGACTTTC.

The chain is built from TRBV6-2 or TRBV6-3 and TRBJ1-5; D is possibly TRBD1 (6 bases). Per germline, CDR1 MNHEY and CDR2 SVGEGT. The CDR3 covers 15 residues. Trimming removed 5 bases at V and 3 bases at J, with 14 bases between. The CDR3 protein is CASSIGGVPNQPQHF. The CDR3 DNA reads TGTGCCAGCAGTATAGGGGGGGTCCCCAATCAGCCCCAGCATTTT.

The rearrangement joins TRBV2 to TRBJ2-3, with 8 bases that match TRBD1. Trimming cost V 3 bases and J 10 bases; bases outside gene matches: 6. This CDR3 has 13 amino acids. Germline V gene data show CDR1 as SNHLY and CDR2 as FYNNEI. In DNA form, the CDR3 reads TGTGCCAGCAGTGAGGGTAACAGGGGGGCGCAGTATTTT. This sequence encodes CASSEGNRGAQYF.

The chain employs TRBV19 and TRBJ1-5; no definite D call. CDR1 and CDR2 from the germline V gene are LNHDA and SQIVND (reference sequence). V lost 3 bases and J lost 7, with 7 bases in between. The CDR3 length is 12 residues. CDR3 protein: CASSILTQPQHF. CDR3 nucleotide sequence: TGTGCCAGTAGTATTCTAACCCAGCCCCAGCATTTT.

The chain carries TRBV19 and TRBJ2-7; 11 positions agree with TRBD1. The V and J ends lost 1 base and 3 bases, in that order; junction bases with no gene match: 2. The CDR3 sequence is 15 residues long. Germline V gene sequence: CDR1 LNHDA, CDR2 SQIVND (reference sequence). The CDR3 nucleotides are TGTGCCAGTAGTATAGGGGGGACAGGGGGCTACGAGCAGTACTTC. Its protein is CASSIGGTGGYEQYF.

This clone appeared many times. J is TRBJ1-3 and V is TRBV5-1; D possibly corresponds to TRBD1 (6 bases). The ends were cut back, 3 bases at V and 4 bases at J, with 23 bases in the middle. There are 18 residues in the CDR3. CDR1 is SGHRS and CDR2 is YFSETQ in the germline V gene. CDR3 amino acids: CASSYLPGQSFDGNTIYF. The CDR3 DNA reads as TGCGCCAGCAGCTATCTACCGGGACAAAGTTTCGACGGAAACACCATATATTTT.

The genes are TRBV6-5 and TRBJ2-7; no firm D call. This CDR3 has 14 amino acids. Germline-derived CDR1 and CDR2 are MNHEY and SVGAGI. The ends were cut back, 5 bases at V and 2 bases at J, with 13 bases in the middle. DNA for the CDR3: TGTGCCAGCAGTACTTCAGGCCGTGCCTACGAGCAGTACTTC. It codes for CASSTSGRAYEQYF.

The count of this clone is one. The CDR3 DNA reads TGTGCCAGCAGTTACTCGTTCCCGGGGGTCGATGGCTACACCTTC. Translated: CASSYSFPGVDGYTF. The rearrangement uses TRBV6-2 or TRBV6-3 and TRBJ1-2, with D perhaps TRBD1 (5 bases). The V and J ends lost 0 bases and 6 bases respectively, with 14 bases between them. Per the germline V gene, CDR1 is MNHEY and CDR2 is SVGEGT. The CDR3 is 15 amino acids.

This chain joins TRBV6-5 and TRBJ2-7; D uncertain. This CDR3 has 12 amino acids. Germline assignment: CDR1 MNHEY and CDR2 SVGAGI. The V end was cut by 6 bases, the J end by 1 base, with 7 bases between. CDR3: CASSPGSYEQYF. The CDR3 DNA follows: TGTGCCAGCAGCCCCGGGTCCTACGAGCAGTACTTC.